The T cell receptor beta chain described here comes from a study of Ad26.COV2.S vaccination and SARS-CoV-2 variants. Study information: Donor was assigned to the Ad26.COV2.S arm of trial COV1001.

The protocol was immunoSEQ multiplex PCR, while the TCRdb copy is restricted to in-frame clones and leaves out a portion. The repertoire includes fewer than 900,000 clones, roughly 90% of them detected once, and approximately 1.5% sits in the top ten. A few counts support this clone. Its antigen is currently unknown. Overall study findings and caveats: The authors reported substantial breadth in spike-specific CD8+ and CD4+ T cell responses after vaccination.

The length of the CDR3 is 14 residues. Deletions cut 6 bases from V and 4 bases from J, with 15 bases between. Germline loops: CDR1 SGHTA, CDR2 FQGNSA. Treatment noted: about 20 received Ad26.COV2.S at low or high dose, single or two shots; about 5 received placebo; per-sample allocation not given. On day 63 after the first injection, vaccine and placebo recipients gave samples. The clonotype originates from a person aged 18-65 years who received the Ad26.COV2.S COVID-19 vaccine or a placebo. The rearrangement uses TRBV7-2 and TRBJ1-1; D is perhaps TRBD1 (5 bases). The sample in question was peripheral blood, obtained in a trial of Ad26.COV2.S vaccine versus placebo. DNA of the CDR3: TGTGCCAGCAGGTCGAGCGGGGGAAGCACTGAAGCTTTCTTT. Amino acids: CASRSSGGSTEAFF. Full variable domain (remainder filled in from reference TRBV7-2 and TRBJ1-1): GAGVSQSPSNKVTEKGKDVELRCDPISGHTALYWYRQSLGQGLEFLIYFQGNSAPDKSGLPSDRFSAERTGGSVSTLTIQRTQQEDSAVYLCASRSSGGSTEAFFGQGTRLTVV.